This record concerns one TCR beta chain sequence. The entry originates in a study of control samples from healthy donors and cancer patients. Some clones are missing from TCRdb's copy, which holds only in-frame ones; the method was immunoSEQ multiplex PCR. The sample shows some 200,000 clones, about nine tenths of them seen only once. Germline V CDR1 and CDR2: LNHDA, SQIVND (reference sequence). This CDR3 is built from 12 residues. V shed 7 bases and J 4 bases; nucleotides not matched to a gene: 3. Sequenced: blood. The V call is TRBV19, the J call TRBJ1-2; 7 bases map to TRBD1. This TCR derives from a woman in her 30s in good health. The CDR3 DNA is TGTGCCAGTACCGACAGGGCCTATGGCTACACCTTC. This translates into CASTDRAYGYTF.